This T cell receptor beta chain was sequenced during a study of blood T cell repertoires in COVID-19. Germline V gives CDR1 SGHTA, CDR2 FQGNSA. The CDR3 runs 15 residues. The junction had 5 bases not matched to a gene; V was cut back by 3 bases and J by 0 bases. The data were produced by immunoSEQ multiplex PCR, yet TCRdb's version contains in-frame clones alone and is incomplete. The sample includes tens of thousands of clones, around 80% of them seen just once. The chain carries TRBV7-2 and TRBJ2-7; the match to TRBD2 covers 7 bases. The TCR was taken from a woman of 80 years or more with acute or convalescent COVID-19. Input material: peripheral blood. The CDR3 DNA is TGTGCCAGCAGCTTCGACAGCGGGAACTCCTACGAGCAGTACTTC. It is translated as CASSFDSGNSYEQYF.